These 20 T cell receptor beta chains originate from one sample sequenced in a study of cytomegalovirus exposure and HLA in healthy donors. PCR amplification relied on 60 Vbeta primers (plus 13 Jbeta primers). Profiling relied on immunoSEQ multiplex PCR, and the TCRdb table lists in-frame clones only, not all of them. The table records about 82,000 clones, over 55% of them present only once. The material sequenced was PBMCs. These receptors all come from a woman aged 50 to 65 in good health and CMV-seropositive.

In its sample, this clone was seen a few times. V usage is TRBV28 and J usage is TRBJ2-7; 7 positions match TRBD2. The CDR3 length is 14 residues. In germline, CDR1 is MDHEN, CDR2 SYDVKM. V lost 5 bases and J lost 3; bases outside the gene matches: 7. This chain's CDR3 is CASSHLAESYEQYF. CDR3 coding DNA: TGTGCCAGCAGTCACCTAGCGGAGAGCTACGAGCAGTACTTC.

The chain uses TRBV4-3 and TRBJ1-2; 9 positions match TRBD1. J lost 1 base, V lost 0 bases, and 9 bases had no gene match. The germline V gene encodes CDR1 LGHNA and CDR2 YSLEER. CDR3 length: 18 amino acids. The CDR3 DNA follows: TGCGCCAGCAGCCAAGAGTCTATTACAGGGGGCCTTAACTATGGCTACACCTTC. Translating gives CASSQESITGGLNYGYTF.

The CDR3 loop reads CAARWGVEGYTF. The DNA for the CDR3 is TGTGCCGCGAGGTGGGGGGTTGAGGGCTACACCTTC. The chain employs TRBV7-2 and TRBJ1-2; weak D call: TRBD1 (5 bases). The germline CDR1 and CDR2 sequences are SGHTA and FQGNSA. The CDR3 runs 12 residues. The V end lost 11 bases, the J end lost 8 bases, and 18 bases lay between the germline ends.

The chain has TRBV7-2 and TRBJ1-2; no firm D call. The CDR3 covers 14 residues. Trimming pared 8 bases from V and 0 bases from J, leaving 13 bases between. The germline gives CDR1 SGHTA, CDR2 FQGNSA. CDR3 sequence: CASVPPIANYGYTF. Here the CDR3 DNA reads TGTGCCAGCGTTCCCCCGATAGCTAACTATGGCTACACCTTC.

The chain couples TRBV7-3 to TRBJ2-1; D may be TRBD2 (5 bases). V shed 5 bases and J shed 7 bases, with 12 bases lying between them. The CDR3 covers 13 residues. Germline V gene lookup returns CDR1 SGHTA and CDR2 FQGTGA. The CDR3 bases are TGTGCCAGCAGCGCCGGGTCGGGGAATGAGCAGTTCTTC. This sequence encodes CASSAGSGNEQFF.

This clone was seen a few times. CDR3 residues: CASSSLTSYEQYF. The CDR3 DNA reads as TGTGCCAGCAGCTCCCTTACTTCCTACGAGCAGTACTTC. The chain joins TRBV13 to TRBJ2-7; no reliable D call. The V gene lost 4 bases and the J gene lost 1 base, with 8 bases spanning the gap. The V gene's germline CDR1 is PRHDT and CDR2 FYEKMQ (reference sequence). This CDR3 has 13 residues.

The rearrangement links TRBV10-3 to TRBJ2-2, with 9 nucleotides matching TRBD2. The CDR3 runs to 15 residues. Germline V gene lookup returns CDR1 ENHRY and CDR2 SYGVKD. CDR3 residues: CAAGGGQVDTGELFF. The DNA of the CDR3 is TGTGCTGCGGGAGGGGGGCAGGTAGACACCGGGGAGCTGTTTTTT.

DNA for the CDR3: TGCGCCAGCAGTCCATCGACTAGCGGGGTAGGCGAGACCCAGTACTTC. It encodes CASSPSTSGVGETQYF. The J gene is TRBJ2-5, the V gene TRBV5-1, with TRBD2 matching over 11 bases. The CDR3 covers 16 residues. The trim removed 5 bases at V and 5 bases at J, leaving 11 bases unmatched. Germline V gene sequence: CDR1 SGHRS, CDR2 YFSETQ.

The genes are TRBV16 and TRBJ2-3; 7 bases are a match to TRBD2. With 2 bases clipped from V and 2 bases from J, the junction kept 1 base outside the gene matches. There are 14 residues in the CDR3. Germline CDR1 and CDR2: KGHSY and FQNENV. In nucleotides, the CDR3 is TGTGCCAGCAGCCAAGGGGACTACACAGATACGCAGTATTTT. Its protein product is CASSQGDYTDTQYF.

The genes are TRBV28 and TRBJ2-7, with 7 nucleotides matching TRBD2. Germline CDR1 is MDHEN and CDR2 is SYDVKM. With 7 bases clipped from V and 4 bases from J, the junction kept 7 bases outside the gene matches. The CDR3 covers 13 residues. CDR3 in amino acids: CASTLGGMYEQYF. The DNA for the CDR3 is TGTGCCAGCACCCTGGGAGGGATGTACGAGCAGTACTTC. The whole variable domain, filled in from reference TRBV28 and TRBJ2-7, reads DVKVTQSSRYLVKRTGEKVFLECVQDMDHENMFWYRQDPGLGLRLIYFSYDVKMKEKGDIPEGYSVSREKKERFSLILESASTNQTSMYLCASTLGGMYEQYFGPGTRLTVT.

This chain uses TRBV18 with TRBJ1-1; D is unclear. Trimming stripped 3 bases from V and 1 base from J, with 12 bases between. The length of the CDR3 is 15 residues. The germline V gene encodes CDR1 KGHSH and CDR2 LQKENI. Here the CDR3 DNA reads TGTGCCAGCTCACCGGGTCTGGGCCCGAACACTGAAGCTTTCTTT. Its protein is CASSPGLGPNTEAFF.

This sequence joins TRBV5-6 and TRBJ1-6, with 8 bases that match TRBD1. Unmatched junction bases numbered 1, after V lost 3 bases and J lost 5 bases. This CDR3 contains 14 residues. Germline values: CDR1 SGHDT, CDR2 YYEEEE. The CDR3 spells CASSWTGNNSPLHF. The DNA of the CDR3 is TGTGCCAGCAGCTGGACAGGGAATAATTCACCCCTCCACTTT.

This clone was seen a few times. The V and J genes are TRBV7-2 and TRBJ2-5; 13 bases are shared with TRBD2. The CDR3 extends over 15 amino acids. V dropped 4 bases and J dropped 5; count of bases not matched to a gene: 4. Germline CDR1 is SGHTA and CDR2 is FQGNSA. The CDR3 loop is CASSSETSGGETQYF. DNA for the CDR3: TGTGCCAGCAGCTCCGAGACTAGCGGGGGGGAGACCCAGTACTTC. The full variable domain, with the rest looked up from reference TRBV7-2 and TRBJ2-5, is GAGVSQSPSNKVTEKGKDVELRCDPISGHTALYWYRQSLGQGLEFLIYFQGNSAPDKSGLPSDRFSAERTGGSVSTLTIQRTQQEDSAVYLCASSSETSGGETQYFGPGTRLLVL.

The chain links TRBV27 to TRBJ1-6; tentative D call: TRBD1 (6 bases). Germline-derived CDR1 and CDR2 are MNHEY and SMNVEV (reference sequence). The germline V and J ends were trimmed by 5 bases and 1 base, with 15 bases remaining between them. The CDR3 runs 17 residues. The CDR3 region is CASSRRGAGSYNSPLHF. The CDR3 DNA follows: TGTGCCAGCAGTCGCCGGGGGGCTGGGTCCTATAATTCACCCCTCCACTTT.

The chain recombines TRBV15 with TRBJ2-5; TRBD1 matches 9 bases. The CDR3 consists of 16 residues. J gave up 5 bases and V 3 bases, and 10 bases lay outside the gene matches. CDR1 and CDR2 from the germline V gene are LNHNV and YYDKDF (reference sequence). The CDR3 sequence: CATSRDSTGGMETQYF. In nucleotides, the CDR3 is TGTGCCACCAGCAGGGACTCGACAGGGGGAATGGAGACCCAGTACTTC.

The CDR3 DNA reads as TGCGCCAGCAGCTCCCCTAGGGGCGGATCTACCTCTGGGGCCAACGTCCTGACTTTC. Translated: CASSSPRGGSTSGANVLTF. The chain combines TRBV5-1 with TRBJ2-6, with D possibly matching TRBD1 (5 bases). The germline CDR1 and CDR2 sequences are SGHRS and YFSETQ. The CDR3 totals 19 residues. The germline V and J ends were trimmed by 3 bases and 0 bases, with 19 bases remaining between them.

The chain uses TRBV27 and TRBJ2-1, with 7 bases identical to TRBD1. The CDR3 loop spans 14 amino acids. Germline V gene sequence: CDR1 MNHEY, CDR2 SMNVEV (reference sequence). V trimming: 5 bases; J trimming: 6 bases; junction bases outside the gene matches: 7. The CDR3: CASSLAGTVNEQFF. The CDR3 DNA reads as TGTGCCAGCAGTCTTGCCGGGACAGTCAATGAGCAGTTCTTC.

This clone came up a few times. Sequence at one end of the junction differs from germline and may be a read error. The chain recombines TRBV7-9 with TRBJ2-7, with a tentative D call TRBD1 (5 bases). In germline, CDR1 is SEHNR, CDR2 FQNEAQ (reference sequence). The CDR3 is 12 amino acids. CDR3 in amino acids: CSSSFDSYEQYF. The CDR3 nucleotides are TGTTCCAGCAGCTTCGACAGCTACGAGCAGTACTTC.

This chain uses TRBV5-1 with TRBJ2-3; 11 nucleotides align to TRBD1. J gave up 6 bases and V 3 bases, and 6 bases lay outside the gene matches. Germline V CDR1 and CDR2: SGHRS, YFSETQ. The CDR3 has 15 residues. This CDR3 reads CASSSRTGGFDTQYF. The CDR3 nucleotides are TGCGCCAGCAGCTCGAGGACAGGGGGCTTCGATACGCAGTATTTT.

V and J are TRBV5-1 and TRBJ2-2, with D possibly being TRBD1 (6 bases). Trimming pared 2 bases from V and 2 bases from J, leaving 10 bases between. CDR3 size: 15 residues. CDR1 is SGHRS and CDR2 is YFSETQ in the germline V gene. The CDR3 nucleotides read TGCGCCAGCAGCTTACAGGGCCCCAACACCGGGGAGCTGTTTTTT. It specifies CASSLQGPNTGELFF. The variable domain in full, completed from reference TRBV5-1 and TRBJ2-2, reads KAGVTQTPRYLIKTRGQQVTLSCSPISGHRSVSWYQQTPGQGLQFLFEYFSETQRNKGNFPGRFSGRQFSNSRSEMNVSTLELGDSALYLCASSLQGPNTGELFFGEGSRLTVL.